A selection of T cell receptor beta chains follows, all from one sample in a study of cytomegalovirus exposure and HLA in healthy donors. The protocol was immunoSEQ multiplex PCR, while the TCRdb copy is restricted to in-frame clones and leaves out a portion. The profile shows some 80,000 clones, 90% to 97% of them singletons. Input material: PBMCs. The receptors here all came from a man younger than 30 in good health and CMV-seropositive. Both conserved end residues are part of each CDR3. Fields, in order: D gene, clone size, V gene, J gene, CDR3 protein, CDR3 DNA. A D gene is named only where the DNA matches it firmly. Clone size, where shown, is once, few, many, or a class for clones that have expanded.

d_call: -; clone_size: -; v_call: TRBV9; j_call: TRBJ1-1; cdr3_aa: CASSFRGGTEAFF; cdr3_nt: TGTGCCAGCAGCTTTCGGGGTGGTACTGAAGCTTTCTTT
d_call: -; clone_size: -; v_call: TRBV5-4; j_call: TRBJ2-5; cdr3_aa: CASSPGSTQETQYF; cdr3_nt: TGTGCCAGCAGCCCCGGGAGTACCCAGGAGACCCAGTACTTC
d_call: -; clone_size: -; v_call: TRBV27; j_call: TRBJ1-1; cdr3_aa: CASSLSFRGNTEAFF; cdr3_nt: TGTGCCAGCAGTTTATCGTTTCGGGGGAACACTGAAGCTTTCTTT
d_call: -; clone_size: -; v_call: TRBV7-2; j_call: TRBJ2-5; cdr3_aa: CASSISKGPVQETQYF; cdr3_nt: TGTGCCAGCAGTATAAGTAAGGGGCCGGTACAAGAGACCCAGTACTTC
d_call: -; clone_size: -; v_call: TRBV15; j_call: TRBJ1-5; cdr3_aa: CATSRAPGQNQPQHF; cdr3_nt: TGTGCCACCAGCAGAGCCCCCGGACAGAATCAGCCCCAGCATTTT
d_call: TRBD1; clone_size: -; v_call: TRBV30; j_call: TRBJ2-5; cdr3_aa: CAWSVLGGANQETQYF; cdr3_nt: TGTGCCTGGAGTGTACTAGGGGGCGCCAACCAAGAGACCCAGTACTTC
d_call: -; clone_size: once; v_call: TRBV18; j_call: TRBJ2-3; cdr3_aa: CASSPSTDTQYF; cdr3_nt: TGTGCCAGCTCACCATCGACAGATACGCAGTATTTT
d_call: -; clone_size: -; v_call: TRBV5-6; j_call: TRBJ2-3; cdr3_aa: CASSGTSTGTQYF; cdr3_nt: TGTGCCAGCAGCGGCACTAGTACGGGTACGCAGTATTTT
d_call: -; clone_size: -; v_call: TRBV5-6; j_call: TRBJ2-3; cdr3_aa: CASSLVQGPDTQYF; cdr3_nt: TGTGCCAGCAGCTTGGTGCAGGGCCCAGATACGCAGTATTTT
d_call: -; clone_size: -; v_call: TRBV29-1; j_call: TRBJ2-1; cdr3_aa: CSVVPQGTYNEQFF; cdr3_nt: TGCAGCGTTGTCCCGCAGGGCACCTACAATGAGCAGTTCTTC
d_call: -; clone_size: -; v_call: TRBV4-2; j_call: TRBJ2-7; cdr3_aa: CASSQEEGFYEQYF; cdr3_nt: TGTGCCAGCAGCCAAGAAGAGGGTTTCTACGAGCAGTACTTC
d_call: TRBD1; clone_size: once; v_call: TRBV29-1; j_call: TRBJ2-7; cdr3_aa: CSVEDLVAGGYEQYF; cdr3_nt: TGCAGCGTTGAAGATTTGGTGGCAGGGGGCTACGAGCAGTACTTC
d_call: TRBD2; clone_size: -; v_call: TRBV19; j_call: TRBJ2-1; cdr3_aa: CASSFSGSRNEQFF; cdr3_nt: TGTGCCAGTTCGTTTAGCGGGAGTCGAAATGAGCAGTTCTTC
d_call: TRBD1; clone_size: -; v_call: TRBV28; j_call: TRBJ1-2; cdr3_aa: CASRYRGRDGYTF; cdr3_nt: TGTGCCAGCAGGTACAGGGGGCGCGATGGCTACACCTTC
d_call: -; clone_size: -; v_call: TRBV27; j_call: TRBJ2-1; cdr3_aa: CASMVGLEQFF; cdr3_nt: TGTGCCAGCATGGTGGGCCTTGAGCAGTTCTTC
d_call: -; clone_size: -; v_call: TRBV5-4; j_call: TRBJ2-4; cdr3_aa: CASSQGLQLAKNIQYF; cdr3_nt: TGTGCCAGCAGCCAGGGACTCCAACTAGCCAAAAACATTCAGTACTTC
d_call: -; clone_size: -; v_call: TRBV27; j_call: TRBJ2-1; cdr3_aa: CASSLPRLPAGNEQFF; cdr3_nt: TGTGCCAGCAGTTTACCCCGGTTGCCGGCAGGGAATGAGCAGTTCTTC
d_call: TRBD2; clone_size: -; v_call: TRBV14; j_call: TRBJ2-1; cdr3_aa: CASSLMGLAGNEQFF; cdr3_nt: TGTGCCAGCAGCCTAATGGGACTAGCGGGCAATGAGCAGTTCTTC
d_call: -; clone_size: -; v_call: TRBV27; j_call: TRBJ1-1; cdr3_aa: CASSPSKLGGAFF; cdr3_nt: TGTGCCAGCAGTCCCTCGAAATTGGGGGGAGCTTTCTTT
d_call: -; clone_size: -; v_call: TRBV28; j_call: TRBJ2-6; cdr3_aa: CASSLGTRTGANVLTF; cdr3_nt: TGTGCCAGCAGTTTAGGTACTAGGACTGGGGCCAACGTCCTGACTTTC
d_call: -; clone_size: -; v_call: TRBV19; j_call: TRBJ1-5; cdr3_aa: CASSPMNRAVNQPQHF; cdr3_nt: TGTGCCAGTAGTCCGATGAACAGGGCTGTAAATCAGCCCCAGCATTTT
d_call: -; clone_size: -; v_call: TRBV28; j_call: TRBJ1-2; cdr3_aa: CASSLTQGDGYTF; cdr3_nt: TGTGCCAGCAGTTTAACCCAGGGTGATGGCTACACCTTC
d_call: TRBD1; clone_size: -; v_call: TRBV7-9; j_call: TRBJ1-5; cdr3_aa: CASSPGTGEKQPQHF; cdr3_nt: TGTGCCAGCAGCCCCGGGACAGGGGAAAAGCAGCCCCAGCATTTT
d_call: TRBD1; clone_size: -; v_call: TRBV6-1; j_call: TRBJ2-7; cdr3_aa: CASLVQDRGTEQYF; cdr3_nt: TGTGCCAGCCTCGTCCAGGACAGGGGTACCGAGCAGTACTTC
d_call: TRBD1; clone_size: -; v_call: TRBV5-6; j_call: TRBJ2-7; cdr3_aa: CASSLAGTAYEQYF; cdr3_nt: TGTGCCAGCAGCTTGGCCGGGACAGCCTACGAGCAGTACTTC
d_call: -; clone_size: -; v_call: TRBV7-8; j_call: TRBJ2-7; cdr3_aa: CASSLATGYEQYF; cdr3_nt: TGTGCCAGCAGCTTAGCAACAGGCTACGAGCAGTACTTC
d_call: -; clone_size: few; v_call: TRBV5-1; j_call: TRBJ2-7; cdr3_aa: CASSFRAGPYEQYF; cdr3_nt: TGCGCCAGCAGCTTCCGGGCAGGGCCCTACGAGCAGTACTTC
d_call: -; clone_size: -; v_call: TRBV18; j_call: TRBJ2-1; cdr3_aa: CASSSGYQGSYNEQFF; cdr3_nt: TGTGCCAGCTCATCAGGGTATCAGGGCTCCTACAATGAGCAGTTCTTC
d_call: TRBD2; clone_size: -; v_call: TRBV7-8; j_call: TRBJ2-7; cdr3_aa: CASSLRGSGNYEQYF; cdr3_nt: TGTGCCAGCAGTTTAAGGGGTAGCGGGAACTACGAGCAGTACTTC
d_call: -; clone_size: -; v_call: TRBV27; j_call: TRBJ2-7; cdr3_aa: CATLKPGNYEQYF; cdr3_nt: TGTGCCACCTTAAAGCCAGGGAACTACGAGCAGTACTTC
d_call: TRBD1; clone_size: -; v_call: TRBV6-4; j_call: TRBJ1-5; cdr3_aa: CASGGLKQGKGQHF; cdr3_nt: TGTGCCAGCGGCGGTCTTAAACAGGGGAAGGGCCAGCATTTT
d_call: -; clone_size: -; v_call: TRBV28; j_call: TRBJ1-1; cdr3_aa: CASRDLNTEAFF; cdr3_nt: TGTGCCAGCAGGGACTTGAACACTGAAGCTTTCTTT
d_call: TRBD2; clone_size: -; v_call: TRBV7-9; j_call: TRBJ2-7; cdr3_aa: CASSQTGTSVYEQYF; cdr3_nt: TGTGCCAGCAGCCAAACCGGGACTAGCGTCTACGAGCAGTACTTC
d_call: -; clone_size: -; v_call: TRBV14; j_call: TRBJ2-7; cdr3_aa: CASSKWEAYEQYF; cdr3_nt: TGTGCCAGCAGCAAATGGGAGGCCTACGAGCAGTACTTC
d_call: TRBD1; clone_size: -; v_call: TRBV27; j_call: TRBJ2-7; cdr3_aa: CASSLSSLYSGTGMVEQYF; cdr3_nt: TGTGCCAGCAGTTTATCGTCTTTATATTCCGGGACAGGGATGGTCGAGCAGTACTTC
d_call: TRBD1; clone_size: -; v_call: TRBV6-5; j_call: TRBJ2-2; cdr3_aa: CASSYRGRTGELFF; cdr3_nt: TGTGCCAGCAGTTATAGGGGGCGAACCGGGGAGCTGTTTTTT
d_call: TRBD1; clone_size: -; v_call: TRBV5-5; j_call: TRBJ1-5; cdr3_aa: CASSLRDRGQPQHF; cdr3_nt: TGTGCCAGCAGCTTAAGGGACAGGGGTCAGCCCCAGCATTTT
d_call: TRBD1; clone_size: -; v_call: TRBV5-6; j_call: TRBJ1-4; cdr3_aa: CASSLDRGEKLFF; cdr3_nt: TGTGCCAGCAGCCTGGACAGGGGTGAAAAACTGTTTTTT
d_call: -; clone_size: once; v_call: TRBV7-9; j_call: TRBJ2-1; cdr3_aa: CASRGLERRDYNEQFF; cdr3_nt: TGTGCCAGCAGGGGCCTAGAGCGGAGGGACTACAATGAGCAGTTCTTC
d_call: -; clone_size: -; v_call: TRBV7-9; j_call: TRBJ2-5; cdr3_aa: CASSLTDREVKTQYF; cdr3_nt: TGTGCCAGCAGTTTGACAGACAGGGAGGTGAAGACCCAGTACTTC
d_call: TRBD2; clone_size: -; v_call: TRBV6-5; j_call: TRBJ2-7; cdr3_aa: CASSQVAGSYEQYF; cdr3_nt: TGTGCCAGCAGTCAGGTAGCGGGAAGCTACGAGCAGTACTTC
d_call: -; clone_size: -; v_call: TRBV11-2; j_call: TRBJ1-2; cdr3_aa: CASSLVGGSNYGYTF; cdr3_nt: TGTGCCAGCAGCTTAGTGGGAGGCAGCAACTATGGCTACACCTTC
d_call: TRBD2; clone_size: -; v_call: TRBV9; j_call: TRBJ2-1; cdr3_aa: CASSSGGAYNEQFF; cdr3_nt: TGTGCCAGCAGCTCCGGGGGGGCCTACAATGAGCAGTTCTTC
d_call: TRBD2; clone_size: -; v_call: TRBV18; j_call: TRBJ2-7; cdr3_aa: CASSLGSGTSGTHHHYEQYF; cdr3_nt: TGTGCCAGCTCACTGGGCTCCGGGACTAGCGGGACCCACCACCACTACGAGCAGTACTTC
d_call: TRBD1; clone_size: -; v_call: TRBV18; j_call: TRBJ2-5; cdr3_aa: CASSPFFGTGKGETQYF; cdr3_nt: TGTGCCAGCTCACCATTTTTCGGGACAGGAAAGGGGGAGACCCAGTACTTC
d_call: TRBD1; clone_size: -; v_call: TRBV28; j_call: TRBJ1-2; cdr3_aa: CASSPRQGARGYTF; cdr3_nt: TGTGCCAGCAGTCCACGTCAGGGGGCGCGTGGCTACACCTTC
d_call: -; clone_size: -; v_call: TRBV10-3; j_call: TRBJ2-7; cdr3_aa: CAISERGVEQYF; cdr3_nt: TGTGCCATCAGTGAGCGCGGGGTCGAGCAGTACTTC
d_call: -; clone_size: -; v_call: TRBV6-6; j_call: TRBJ1-5; cdr3_aa: CASHDGGQVTYKPQHF; cdr3_nt: TGTGCCAGCCACGACGGGGGGCAGGTCACGTATAAGCCCCAGCATTTT
d_call: -; clone_size: -; v_call: TRBV5-1; j_call: TRBJ1-5; cdr3_aa: CASSLVGGANQPQHF; cdr3_nt: TGCGCCAGCAGCTTGGTTGGAGGGGCCAATCAGCCCCAGCATTTT
d_call: TRBD2; clone_size: -; v_call: TRBV6-1; j_call: TRBJ2-7; cdr3_aa: CASSELAGENYEQYF; cdr3_nt: TGTGCCAGCAGTGAGCTAGCGGGAGAAAACTACGAGCAGTACTTC
d_call: -; clone_size: -; v_call: TRBV7-2; j_call: TRBJ1-3; cdr3_aa: CASSRTGTPNSGNTIYF; cdr3_nt: TGTGCCAGCAGTAGAACCGGGACACCGAACTCTGGAAACACCATATATTTT
d_call: -; clone_size: -; v_call: TRBV6-1; j_call: TRBJ2-3; cdr3_aa: CASSQGQEKDTQYF; cdr3_nt: TGTGCCAGCAGTCAGGGACAAGAGAAAGATACGCAGTATTTT
d_call: -; clone_size: -; v_call: TRBV6-5; j_call: TRBJ2-7; cdr3_aa: CASRLLGNNAYEQYF; cdr3_nt: TGTGCCAGCAGGTTACTAGGGAACAATGCCTACGAGCAGTACTTC